This T cell receptor beta chain was captured by sequencing in a study of blood T cell repertoires in COVID-19. In the study overall: T cells, B-cell-depleted T cells, or PBMCs provided the cDNA or gDNA that served as material.

The CDR3 has 15 amino acids. CDR1 is LNHDA and CDR2 is SQIVND in the germline V gene (reference sequence). The junction had 8 bases not matched to a gene; V was cut back by 5 bases and J by 4 bases. Authors' data handling: Counts of nucleated cells, estimated from reference gene primer amplification, were obtained. The table came from immunoSEQ multiplex PCR; TCRdb's copy has only in-frame clones and leaves some out. V, J and clone size reflect that table, while D and trimming were determined from the DNA. The sample has roughly 34,000 clones; about 80% are singletons. Sequencing was done on a sample of peripheral blood. The V and J genes are TRBV19 and TRBJ1-5, with 7 bases lining up with TRBD1. The sequence came from an older woman with acute or convalescent COVID-19. For the CDR3, the DNA is TGTGCCAGTAGTGTCGACAGGGTGTGGAATCAGCCCCAGCATTTT. The encoded protein is CASSVDRVWNQPQHF.